The entry below describes one T cell receptor beta chain. Its specificity is unknown. Germline assignment: CDR1 MGHRA and CDR2 YSYEKL. This CDR3 has 16 residues. The ends lost 0 bases at V and 0 bases at J; junction bases unmatched: 2. This sample is drawn from a study of OX40 agonist ivuxolimab in advanced cancers. Whole-study context: Patients enrolled in dose escalation were diagnosed with hepatocellular carcinoma, melanoma, renal cell or head and neck cancer.

Findings and limits, study-wide: Low normalized T-cell clonal expansion was additionally recorded for some nonresponders.

Clones were sequenced by immunoSEQ multiplex PCR, and TCRdb holds only the in-frame ones, with some missing. Found here are tens of thousands of clones, just over 85% of them singletons; the top ten hold roughly 1.1%. This TCR was recovered from an adult with an advanced solid tumor such as melanoma, head and neck, liver or kidney cancer. The sequenced sample was CD4+ or CD8+ T cells sorted from blood, obtained in a trial of the OX40 agonist ivuxolimab. The V call is TRBV4-1, the J call TRBJ2-1; 7 bases align to TRBD1. CDR3 sequence (DNA): TGCGCCAGCAGCCAAGATGAGGGGGCCTCCTACAATGAGCAGTTCTTC. Protein product: CASSQDEGASYNEQFF.